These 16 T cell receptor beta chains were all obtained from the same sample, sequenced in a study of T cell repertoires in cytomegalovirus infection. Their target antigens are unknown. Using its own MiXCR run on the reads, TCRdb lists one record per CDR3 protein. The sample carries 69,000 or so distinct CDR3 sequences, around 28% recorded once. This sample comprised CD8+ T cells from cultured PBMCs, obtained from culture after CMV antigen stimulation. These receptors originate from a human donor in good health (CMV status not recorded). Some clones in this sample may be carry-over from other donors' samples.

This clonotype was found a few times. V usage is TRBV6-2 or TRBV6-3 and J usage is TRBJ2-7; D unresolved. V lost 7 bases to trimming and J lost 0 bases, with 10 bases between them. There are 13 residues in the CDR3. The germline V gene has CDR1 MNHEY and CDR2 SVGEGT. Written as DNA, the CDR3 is TGTGCCAGCATTTCATTGAGCTCCTACGAGCAGTACTTC. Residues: CASISLSSYEQYF.

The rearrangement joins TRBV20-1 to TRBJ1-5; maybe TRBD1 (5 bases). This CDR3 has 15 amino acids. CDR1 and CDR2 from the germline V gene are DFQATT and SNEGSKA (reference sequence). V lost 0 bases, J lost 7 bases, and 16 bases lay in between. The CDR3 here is CSARDPSAGGQPQHF. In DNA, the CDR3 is TGCAGTGCTAGAGATCCGTCCGCCGGGGGACAGCCCCAGCATTTT.

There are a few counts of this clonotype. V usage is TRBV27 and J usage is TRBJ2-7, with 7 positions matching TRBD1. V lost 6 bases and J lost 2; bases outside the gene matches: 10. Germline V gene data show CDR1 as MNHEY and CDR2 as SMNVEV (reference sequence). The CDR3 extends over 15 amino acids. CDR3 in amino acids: CASRLTGSGPYEQYF. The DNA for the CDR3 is TGTGCCAGCAGACTGACAGGGTCGGGACCCTACGAGCAGTACTTC.

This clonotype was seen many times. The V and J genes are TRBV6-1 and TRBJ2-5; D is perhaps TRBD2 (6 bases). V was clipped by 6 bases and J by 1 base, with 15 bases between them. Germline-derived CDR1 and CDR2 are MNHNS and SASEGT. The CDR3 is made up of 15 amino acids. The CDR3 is CASRKTSTVQETQYF. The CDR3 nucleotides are TGTGCCAGCAGAAAGACTAGTACTGTCCAAGAGACCCAGTACTTC.

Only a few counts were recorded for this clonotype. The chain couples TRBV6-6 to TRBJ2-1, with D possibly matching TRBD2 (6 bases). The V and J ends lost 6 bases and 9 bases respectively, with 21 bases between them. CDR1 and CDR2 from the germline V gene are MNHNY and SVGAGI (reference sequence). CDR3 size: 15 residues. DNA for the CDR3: TGTGCCAGCAGCCTAATTGGAGGCGGGGCGGGTGAGCAGTTCTTC. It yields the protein CASSLIGGGAGEQFF.

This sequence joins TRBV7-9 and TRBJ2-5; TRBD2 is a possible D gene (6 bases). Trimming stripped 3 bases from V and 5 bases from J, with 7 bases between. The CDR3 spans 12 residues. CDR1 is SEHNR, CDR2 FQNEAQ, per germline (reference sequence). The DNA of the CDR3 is TGTGCCAGCAGCTTCGCGGGGGAGACCCAGTACTTC. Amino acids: CASSFAGETQYF.

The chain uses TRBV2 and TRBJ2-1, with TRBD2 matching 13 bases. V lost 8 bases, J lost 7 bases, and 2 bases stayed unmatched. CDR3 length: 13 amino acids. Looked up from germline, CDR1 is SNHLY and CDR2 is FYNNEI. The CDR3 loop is CASPGLAGNEQFF. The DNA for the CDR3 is TGTGCCAGCCCGGGACTAGCGGGAAATGAGCAGTTCTTC.

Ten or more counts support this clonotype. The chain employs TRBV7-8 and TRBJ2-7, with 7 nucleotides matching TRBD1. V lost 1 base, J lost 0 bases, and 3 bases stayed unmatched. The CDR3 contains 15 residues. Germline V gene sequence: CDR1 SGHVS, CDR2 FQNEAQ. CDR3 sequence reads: CASSLGQGRSYEQYF. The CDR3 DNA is TGTGCCAGCAGCTTAGGACAGGGCCGCTCCTACGAGCAGTACTTC.

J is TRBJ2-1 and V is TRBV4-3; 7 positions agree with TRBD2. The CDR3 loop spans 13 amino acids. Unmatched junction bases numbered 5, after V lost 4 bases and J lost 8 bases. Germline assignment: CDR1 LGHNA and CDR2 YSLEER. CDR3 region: CASSPGTTDEQFF. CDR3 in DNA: TGCGCCAGCAGCCCCGGGACTACCGATGAGCAGTTCTTC.

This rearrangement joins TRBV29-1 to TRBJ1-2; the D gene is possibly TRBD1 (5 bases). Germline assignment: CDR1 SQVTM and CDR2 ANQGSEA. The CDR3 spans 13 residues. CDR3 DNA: TGCCTTTGTTGGGGGGGAGCTAACTATGGCTACACCTTC. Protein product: CLCWGGANYGYTF. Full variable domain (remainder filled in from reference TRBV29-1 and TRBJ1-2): SAVISQKPSRDICQRGTSLTIQCQVDSQVTMMFWYRQQPGQSLTLIATANQGSEATYESGFVIDKFPISRPNLTFSTLTVSNMSPEDSSIYLCLCWGGANYGYTFGSGTRLTVV.

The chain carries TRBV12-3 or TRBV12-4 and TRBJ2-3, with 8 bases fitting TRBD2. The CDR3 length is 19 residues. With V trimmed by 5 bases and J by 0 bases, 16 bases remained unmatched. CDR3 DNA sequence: TGTGCCAGCAGTAGCTCCGGGACTAGTTTTTGGGGTAGCACAGATACGCAGTATTTT. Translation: CASSSSGTSFWGSTDTQYF.

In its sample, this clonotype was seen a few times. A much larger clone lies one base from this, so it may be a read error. CDR3 in DNA: TGTGCCAGCAGCGAAGAGACCCAGTACTTC. It specifies CASSEETQYF. The chain couples TRBV7-4 to TRBJ2-5; D is ambiguous. The germline V gene encodes CDR1 SGHVT and CDR2 SQSDAQ. CDR3 length equals 10 residues. V was shortened by 5 bases and J by 3 bases, with 1 base between the two germline ends.

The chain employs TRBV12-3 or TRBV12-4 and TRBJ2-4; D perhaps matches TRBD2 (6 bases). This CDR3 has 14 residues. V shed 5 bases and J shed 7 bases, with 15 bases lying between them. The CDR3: CASSGGVDWNIQYF. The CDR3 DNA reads TGTGCCAGCAGTGGCGGGGTTGATTGGAACATTCAGTACTTC.

The DNA of the CDR3 is TGTGCCAGCAGCAATAACAGGGGGAAGGTTCCCTATGGCTACACCTTC. Translation gives CASSNNRGKVPYGYTF. The chain joins TRBV9 to TRBJ1-2, with 8 bases identical to TRBD1. CDR1 is SGDLS, CDR2 YYNGEE, per germline. The CDR3 loop spans 16 amino acids. The V and J ends lost 4 bases and 4 bases, in that order; junction bases with no gene match: 12.

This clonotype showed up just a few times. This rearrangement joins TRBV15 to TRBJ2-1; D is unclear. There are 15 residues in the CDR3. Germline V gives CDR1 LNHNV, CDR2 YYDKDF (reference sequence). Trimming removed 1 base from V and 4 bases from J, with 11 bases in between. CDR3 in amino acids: CATSRAESTYNEQFF. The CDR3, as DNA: TGTGCCACCAGCAGAGCAGAATCTACGTACAATGAGCAGTTCTTC. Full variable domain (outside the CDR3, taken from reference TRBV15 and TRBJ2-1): DAMVIQNPRYQVTQFGKPVTLSCSQTLNHNVMYWYQQKSSQAPKLLFHYYDKDFNNEADTPDNFQSRRPNTSFCFLDIRSPGLGDTAMYLCATSRAESTYNEQFFGPGTRLTVL.

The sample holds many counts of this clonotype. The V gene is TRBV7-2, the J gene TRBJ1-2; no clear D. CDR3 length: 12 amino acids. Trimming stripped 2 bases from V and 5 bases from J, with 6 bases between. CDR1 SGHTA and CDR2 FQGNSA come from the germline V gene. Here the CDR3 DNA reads TGTGCCAGCAGCTTATTAGCGTATGGCTACACCTTC. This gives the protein CASSLLAYGYTF.